This T cell receptor beta chain appears in the sequencing data of a study of blood T cell repertoires in COVID-19. Background on the study: Sources were T cells, B-cell-depleted T cells, or PBMCs; the material itself was cDNA or gDNA.

Germline V gene lookup returns CDR1 MGHRA and CDR2 YSYEKL. The CDR3 length is 15 residues. J gave up 6 bases and V 1 base, and 5 bases lay outside the gene matches. Seattle patient enrollment occurred during active infection, with longitudinal follow-up thereafter. As originally analysed: Estimates of nucleated cell counts were drawn from the amplification of reference gene primers. Repertoires were generated with immunoSEQ multiplex PCR, while TCRdb's copy carries only in-frame clones and drops some. The DNA was the basis for D and trimming; V, J and clone size are from that table. The sample has some 200,000 clones, about 84% seen once.

This chain connects TRBV4-1 to TRBJ2-7; the match to TRBD1 covers 11 bases. The source of this sequence is a woman of 80 years or more with COVID-19, enrolled during active disease. The sample taken for sequencing was peripheral blood. The CDR3 sequence is CASSQVGQGDGEQYF. The CDR3 DNA sequence: TGCGCCAGCAGCCAAGTGGGACAGGGGGACGGCGAGCAGTACTTC.